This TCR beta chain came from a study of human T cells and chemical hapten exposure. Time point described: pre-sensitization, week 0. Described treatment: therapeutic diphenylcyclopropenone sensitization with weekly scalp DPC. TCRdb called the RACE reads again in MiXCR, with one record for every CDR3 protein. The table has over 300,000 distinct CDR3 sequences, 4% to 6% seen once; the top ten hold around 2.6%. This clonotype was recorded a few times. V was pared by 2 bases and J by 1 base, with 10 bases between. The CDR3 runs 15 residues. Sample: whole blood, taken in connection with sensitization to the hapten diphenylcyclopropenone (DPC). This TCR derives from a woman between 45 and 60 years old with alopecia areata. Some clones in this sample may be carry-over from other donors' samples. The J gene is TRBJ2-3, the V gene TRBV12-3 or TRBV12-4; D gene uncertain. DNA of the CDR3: TGTGCCAGCAGTTTATCGGCTATGGGCACAGATACGCAGTATTTT. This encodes CASSLSAMGTDTQYF.